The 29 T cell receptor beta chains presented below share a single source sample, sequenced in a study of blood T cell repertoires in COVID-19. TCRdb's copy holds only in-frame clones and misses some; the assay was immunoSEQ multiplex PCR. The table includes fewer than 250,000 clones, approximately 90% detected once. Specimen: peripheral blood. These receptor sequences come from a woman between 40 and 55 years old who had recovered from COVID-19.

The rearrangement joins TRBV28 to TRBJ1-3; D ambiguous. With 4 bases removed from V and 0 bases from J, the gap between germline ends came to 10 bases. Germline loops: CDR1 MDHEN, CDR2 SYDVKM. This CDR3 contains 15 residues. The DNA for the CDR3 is TGTGCCAGCAGTTCGGCGGGCATCTCTGGAAACACCATATATTTT. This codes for CASSSAGISGNTIYF.

The CDR3 spells CASSSLPGTGNEKLFF. The CDR3 DNA follows: TGTGCCAGCAGTTCCCTTCCCGGGACAGGGAATGAAAAACTGTTTTTT. This sequence joins TRBV28 and TRBJ1-4; TRBD1 aligns across 9 bases. With 4 bases clipped from V and 5 bases from J, the junction kept 8 bases outside the gene matches. This CDR3 comprises 16 residues. Germline lookup yields CDR1 MDHEN and CDR2 SYDVKM.

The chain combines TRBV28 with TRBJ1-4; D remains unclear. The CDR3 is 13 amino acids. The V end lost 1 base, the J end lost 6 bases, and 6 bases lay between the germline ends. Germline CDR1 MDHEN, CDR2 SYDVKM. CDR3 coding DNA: TGTGCCAGCAGTTTATCGGGTGATGAAAAACTGTTTTTT. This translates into CASSLSGDEKLFF. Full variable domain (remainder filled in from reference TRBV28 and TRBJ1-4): DVKVTQSSRYLVKRTGEKVFLECVQDMDHENMFWYRQDPGLGLRLIYFSYDVKMKEKGDIPEGYSVSREKKERFSLILESASTNQTSMYLCASSLSGDEKLFFGSGTQLSVL.

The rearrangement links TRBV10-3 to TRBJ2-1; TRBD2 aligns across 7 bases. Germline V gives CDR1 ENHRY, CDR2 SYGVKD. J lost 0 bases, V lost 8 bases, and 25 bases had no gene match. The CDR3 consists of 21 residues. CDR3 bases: TGTGCCATCTCATATTCTTACCTAGCGGTACTTGATTCTTACTCCTACAATGAGCAGTTCTTC. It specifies CAISYSYLAVLDSYSYNEQFF.

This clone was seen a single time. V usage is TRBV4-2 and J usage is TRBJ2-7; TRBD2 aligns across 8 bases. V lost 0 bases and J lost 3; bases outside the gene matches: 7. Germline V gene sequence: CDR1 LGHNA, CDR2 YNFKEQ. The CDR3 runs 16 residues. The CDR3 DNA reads TGTGCCAGCAGCCAAGAGGGGCAGCGGGAGATCTACGAGCAGTACTTC. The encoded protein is CASSQEGQREIYEQYF.

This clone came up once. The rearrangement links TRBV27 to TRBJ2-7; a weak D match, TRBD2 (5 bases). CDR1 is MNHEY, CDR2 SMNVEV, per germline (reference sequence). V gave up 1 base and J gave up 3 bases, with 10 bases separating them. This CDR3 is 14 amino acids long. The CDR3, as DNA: TGTGCCAGCAGTTTATTCCGGGAAAACTACGAGCAGTACTTC. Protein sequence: CASSLFRENYEQYF.

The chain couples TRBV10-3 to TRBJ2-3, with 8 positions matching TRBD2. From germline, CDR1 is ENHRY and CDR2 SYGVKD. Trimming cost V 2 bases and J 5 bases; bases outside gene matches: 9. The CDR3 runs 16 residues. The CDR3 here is CAISEAGLASGDTQYF. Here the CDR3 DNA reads TGTGCCATCAGTGAGGCTGGACTAGCCTCAGGAGATACGCAGTATTTT.

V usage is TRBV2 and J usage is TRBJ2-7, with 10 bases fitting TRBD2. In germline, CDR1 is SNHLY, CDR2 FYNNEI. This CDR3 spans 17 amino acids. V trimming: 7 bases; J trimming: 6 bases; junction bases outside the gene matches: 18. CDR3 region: CASTQGLADPMLGEQYF. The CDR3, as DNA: TGTGCCAGCACCCAAGGACTAGCGGATCCGATGTTGGGCGAGCAGTACTTC.

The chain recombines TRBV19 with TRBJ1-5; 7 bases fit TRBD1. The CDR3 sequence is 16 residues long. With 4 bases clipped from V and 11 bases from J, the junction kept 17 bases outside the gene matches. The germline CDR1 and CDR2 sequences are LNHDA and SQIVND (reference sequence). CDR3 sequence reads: CASSNHRGRIPIAQHF. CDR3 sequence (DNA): TGTGCCAGTAGTAATCATAGGGGGCGAATTCCTATAGCCCAGCATTTT.

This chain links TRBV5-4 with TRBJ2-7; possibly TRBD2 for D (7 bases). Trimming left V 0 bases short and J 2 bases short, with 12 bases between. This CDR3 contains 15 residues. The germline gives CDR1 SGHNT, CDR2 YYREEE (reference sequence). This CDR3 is CASSLVTGTTYEQYF. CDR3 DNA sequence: TGTGCCAGCAGCTTGGTAACAGGGACTACCTACGAGCAGTACTTC.

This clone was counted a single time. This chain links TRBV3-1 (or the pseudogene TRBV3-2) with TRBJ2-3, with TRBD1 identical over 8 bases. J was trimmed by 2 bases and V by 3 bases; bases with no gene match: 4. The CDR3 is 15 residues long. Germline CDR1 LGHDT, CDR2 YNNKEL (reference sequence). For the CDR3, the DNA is TGTGCCAGCAGCCACGGGCAGGGGGCCACAGATACGCAGTATTTT. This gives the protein CASSHGQGATDTQYF.

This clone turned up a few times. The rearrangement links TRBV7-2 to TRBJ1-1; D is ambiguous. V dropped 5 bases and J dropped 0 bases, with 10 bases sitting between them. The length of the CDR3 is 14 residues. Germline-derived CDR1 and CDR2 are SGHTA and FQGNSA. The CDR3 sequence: CASSLLRLNTEAFF. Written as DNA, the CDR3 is TGTGCCAGCAGCCTACTACGACTGAACACTGAAGCTTTCTTT. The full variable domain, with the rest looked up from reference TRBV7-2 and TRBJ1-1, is GAGVSQSPSNKVTEKGKDVELRCDPISGHTALYWYRQSLGQGLEFLIYFQGNSAPDKSGLPSDRFSAERTGGSVSTLTIQRTQQEDSAVYLCASSLLRLNTEAFFGQGTRLTVV.

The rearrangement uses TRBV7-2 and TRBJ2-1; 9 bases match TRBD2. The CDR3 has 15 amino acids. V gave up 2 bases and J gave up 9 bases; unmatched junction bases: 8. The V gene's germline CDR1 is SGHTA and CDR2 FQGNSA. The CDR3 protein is CASSLMAGGQGEQFF. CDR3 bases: TGTGCCAGCAGCTTAATGGCGGGAGGGCAGGGTGAGCAGTTCTTC.

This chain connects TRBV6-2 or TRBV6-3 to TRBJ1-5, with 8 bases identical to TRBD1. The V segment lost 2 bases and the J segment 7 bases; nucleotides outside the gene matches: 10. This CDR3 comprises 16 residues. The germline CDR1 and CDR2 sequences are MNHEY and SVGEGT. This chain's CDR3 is CASSYAGQANNQPQHF. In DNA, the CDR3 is TGTGCCAGCAGTTACGCGGGACAGGCCAACAACCAGCCCCAGCATTTT.

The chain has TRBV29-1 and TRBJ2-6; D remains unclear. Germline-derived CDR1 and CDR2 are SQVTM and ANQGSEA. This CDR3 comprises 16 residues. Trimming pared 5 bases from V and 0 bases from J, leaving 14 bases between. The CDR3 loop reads CSVLDLHSSGANVLTF. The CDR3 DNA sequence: TGCAGCGTTCTAGATCTCCATAGCTCTGGGGCCAACGTCCTGACTTTC.

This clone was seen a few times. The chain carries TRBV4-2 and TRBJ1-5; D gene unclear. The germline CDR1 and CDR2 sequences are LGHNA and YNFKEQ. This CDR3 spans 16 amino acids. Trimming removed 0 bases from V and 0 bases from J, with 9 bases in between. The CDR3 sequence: CASSQDFPPSNQPQHF. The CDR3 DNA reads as TGTGCCAGCAGCCAAGATTTCCCTCCTAGCAATCAGCCCCAGCATTTT.

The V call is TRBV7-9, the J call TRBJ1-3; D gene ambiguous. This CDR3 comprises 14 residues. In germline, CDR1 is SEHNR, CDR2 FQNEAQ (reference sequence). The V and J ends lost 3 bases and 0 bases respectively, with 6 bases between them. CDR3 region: CASSFDTSGNTIYF. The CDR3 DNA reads TGTGCCAGCAGCTTTGACACCTCTGGAAACACCATATATTTT.

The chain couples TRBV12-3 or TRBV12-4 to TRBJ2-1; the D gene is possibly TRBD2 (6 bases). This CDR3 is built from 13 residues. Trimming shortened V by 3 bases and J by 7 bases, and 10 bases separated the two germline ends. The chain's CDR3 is CASSLSSGNEQFF. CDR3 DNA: TGTGCCAGCAGTTTGAGTAGCGGAAATGAGCAGTTCTTC.

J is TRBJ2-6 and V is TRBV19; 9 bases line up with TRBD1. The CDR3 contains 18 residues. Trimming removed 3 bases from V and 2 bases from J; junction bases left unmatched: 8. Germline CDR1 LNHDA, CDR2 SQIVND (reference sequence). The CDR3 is CASSMGPRQGAGANVLTF. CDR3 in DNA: TGTGCCAGTAGTATGGGTCCCAGACAGGGGGCTGGGGCCAACGTCCTGACTTTC.

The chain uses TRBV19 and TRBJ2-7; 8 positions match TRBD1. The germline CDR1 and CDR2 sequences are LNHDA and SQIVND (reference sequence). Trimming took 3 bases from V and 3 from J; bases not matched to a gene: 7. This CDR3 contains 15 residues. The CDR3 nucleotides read TGTGCCAGTAGTATTTCCGGCACAGGGGGCTACGAGCAGTACTTC. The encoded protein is CASSISGTGGYEQYF.

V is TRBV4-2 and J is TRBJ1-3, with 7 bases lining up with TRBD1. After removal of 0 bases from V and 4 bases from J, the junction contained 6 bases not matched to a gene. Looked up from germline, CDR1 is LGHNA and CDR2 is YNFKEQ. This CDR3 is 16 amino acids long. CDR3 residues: CASSQDIGQAGNTIYF. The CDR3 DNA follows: TGTGCCAGCAGCCAAGATATCGGACAGGCGGGAAACACCATATATTTT.

The CDR3 here is CASSQGPGTGANYGYTF. CDR3 nucleotide sequence: TGTGCCAGCAGCCAAGGGCCGGGGACAGGAGCTAACTATGGCTACACCTTC. This rearrangement joins TRBV3-1 (or the pseudogene TRBV3-2) to TRBJ1-2; 8 bases align to TRBD1. Germline lookup yields CDR1 LGHDT and CDR2 YNNKEL (reference sequence). The CDR3 is 17 amino acids. The J segment lost 0 bases and the V segment lost 1 base, leaving 7 bases of the junction unmatched.

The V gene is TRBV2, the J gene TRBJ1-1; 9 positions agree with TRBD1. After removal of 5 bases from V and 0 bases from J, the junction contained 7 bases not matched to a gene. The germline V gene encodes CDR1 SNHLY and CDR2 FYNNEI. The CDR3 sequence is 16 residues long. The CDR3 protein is CASSLGTGNLNTEAFF. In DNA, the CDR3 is TGTGCCAGCAGTCTAGGGACAGGGAACCTGAACACTGAAGCTTTCTTT.

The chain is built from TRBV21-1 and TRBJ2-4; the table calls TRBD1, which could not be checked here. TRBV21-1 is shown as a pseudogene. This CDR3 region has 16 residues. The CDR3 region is CASSKTGGLAKNIQYF. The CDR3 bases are TGTGCCAGCAGTAAAACAGGGGGTCTAGCCAAAAACATTCAGTACTTC.

DNA of the CDR3: TGTGCCAGCATATTTGGACAGGGACGATACAATGAGCAGTTCTTC. Translation: CASIFGQGRYNEQFF. The chain links TRBV28 to TRBJ2-1; TRBD1 agrees at 8 bases. V lost 7 bases to trimming and J lost 4 bases; unmatched junction nucleotides: 9. The V gene's germline CDR1 is MDHEN and CDR2 SYDVKM. This CDR3 contains 15 residues.

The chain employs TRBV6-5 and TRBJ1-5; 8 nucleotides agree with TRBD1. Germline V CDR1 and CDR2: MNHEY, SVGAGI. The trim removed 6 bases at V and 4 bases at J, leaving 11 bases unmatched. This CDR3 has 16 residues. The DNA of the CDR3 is TGTGCCAGCAGCTACGAGACAGGGGAGAGGAATCAGCCCCAGCATTTT. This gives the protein CASSYETGERNQPQHF.

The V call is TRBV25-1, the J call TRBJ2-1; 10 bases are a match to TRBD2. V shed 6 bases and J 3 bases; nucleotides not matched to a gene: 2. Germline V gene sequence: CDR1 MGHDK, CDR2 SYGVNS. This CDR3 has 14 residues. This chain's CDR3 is CASSLAGVYNEQFF. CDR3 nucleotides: TGTGCCAGCAGCCTAGCGGGGGTCTACAATGAGCAGTTCTTC.

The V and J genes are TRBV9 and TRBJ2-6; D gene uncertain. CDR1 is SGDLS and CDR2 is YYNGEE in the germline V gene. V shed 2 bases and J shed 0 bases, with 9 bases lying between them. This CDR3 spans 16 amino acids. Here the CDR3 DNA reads TGTGCCAGCAGCGTGACTGCCGGCTCTGGGGCCAACGTCCTGACTTTC. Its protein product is CASSVTAGSGANVLTF.

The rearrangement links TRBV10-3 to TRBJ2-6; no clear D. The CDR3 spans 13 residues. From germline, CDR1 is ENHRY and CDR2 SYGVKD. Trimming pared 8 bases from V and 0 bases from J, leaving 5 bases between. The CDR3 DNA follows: TGTGCCATCCTCCGCTCTGGGGCCAACGTCCTGACTTTC. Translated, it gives CAILRSGANVLTF.